This TCR beta chain was found in a study of T cells in women clearing cervical HPV infection. Study at large: Controls gave blood once infection was undetectable; cases at lesion identification.

Worth noting for this clone: Its antigen is unknown. The read finishes 3 residues shy of the CDR3 end, and the germline J gene is used to complete it.

Overall study findings and caveats: CIN3+ cases had significantly higher TCR repertoire richness than controls, but evenness did not differ.

Measured with immunoSEQ multiplex PCR; TCRdb has only the in-frame clones, and not every one. This sample's clone table lists about 48,000 clones. This CDR3 comprises 15 residues. Germline lookup yields CDR1 MNHNS and CDR2 SASEGT. Trimming left V 3 bases short and J 1 base short, with 12 bases between. This TCR was sampled from a woman aged 18 to 75 with a cervical HPV16 infection that either progressed to CIN3+ or cleared (not recorded which). Sequencing used blood buffy coat. The rearrangement joins TRBV6-1 to TRBJ1-1; D might be TRBD1 (6 bases). CDR3 sequence: CASSDGQLWNTEAFF. The part of the CDR3 DNA that was read is TGTGCCAGCAGTGATGGACAGCTTTGGAACACTGAA.